Listed here are 7 T cell receptor beta chains from one sample, sequenced in a study of post-analysis software for immune sequencing data (dated by TCRdb to the mid-2010s). Their specific antigens are unknown. Overall study outcomes, separate from this receptor: Patients showed significantly higher frequencies than controls for roughly five TRBV segments, among them TRBV5-6, TRBV5-1 and TRBV20-1.

Library preparation used PCR. Sequencing was carried out with an Illumina HiSeq 2500. Unique molecular identifiers were incorporated into TCR beta cDNA libraries to reduce PCR and sequencing biases. In TCRdb, the public reads were trimmed at Q25 with fastp and aligned with MiXCR, with productive beta chains retained. Rows are combined by CDR3 protein, so each entry shows the most common genes and DNA. The sample data list 250,000 to 300,000 distinct CDR3 sequences, and roughly a third of these were observed just once. The top ten hold under 5% of the sample. Sequenced input: blood. These receptors came from a girl aged 5 to 17 with multiple sclerosis.

Ten or more counts support this clonotype. The chain recombines TRBV5-1 with TRBJ2-5; D gene uncertain. The length of the CDR3 is 15 residues. Trimming left V 1 base short and J 1 base short, with 11 bases between. Germline CDR1 SGHRS, CDR2 YFSETQ. CDR3 sequence reads: CASSLRLSGQETQYF. CDR3 nucleotides: TGCGCCAGCAGCTTGCGACTGTCAGGCCAAGAGACCCAGTACTTC.

Many counts were recorded for this clonotype. This chain connects TRBV4-2 to TRBJ1-1; 7 bases are a match to TRBD1. This CDR3 is built from 15 residues. The V gene end was trimmed by 4 bases and the J gene end by 10 bases; junction bases not matched to a gene: 15. Germline V gene lookup returns CDR1 LGHNA and CDR2 YNFKEQ. The CDR3 bases are TGTGCCAGCAGCCTGCCGGGACAGCCTAACTTAGGAGCTTTCTTT. The encoded protein is CASSLPGQPNLGAFF.

The chain has TRBV20-1 and TRBJ2-4; weak D call: TRBD1 (6 bases). The CDR3 has 16 residues. CDR1 is DFQATT and CDR2 is SNEGSKA in the germline V gene (reference sequence). Trimming took 5 bases from V and 2 from J, leaving 19 bases between them. CDR3 in DNA: TGCAGTGCTCCCGACAGGCGACTTTATACCAAAAACATTCAGTACTTC. Amino acid sequence: CSAPDRRLYTKNIQYF.

The chain joins TRBV7-2 to TRBJ2-2; perhaps TRBD1 as D (5 bases). The CDR3 consists of 15 residues. Germline values: CDR1 SGHTA, CDR2 FQGNSA. With 2 bases removed from V and 6 bases from J, the gap between germline ends came to 13 bases. The CDR3 DNA reads TGTGCCAGCAGCTTAACACGTAGCAGGGCCGGGGAGCTGTTTTTT. It translates to CASSLTRSRAGELFF.

Points on this clonotype: A much larger clone sits a single nucleotide away, making a read error possible. The CDR3 region has the DNA TGTGCCAGCAGCTTAGTAGCGGGACGGGGGGCCGGAGGTGAGCAGTTCTTC. It codes for CASSLVAGRGAGGEQFF. This chain links TRBV7-8 with TRBJ2-1; the match to TRBD2 covers 8 bases. This CDR3 contains 17 residues. Per germline, CDR1 SGHVS and CDR2 FQNEAQ. V shed 1 base, J shed 9 bases, and the junction held 14 bases outside the gene matches. The full variable domain, with the rest looked up from reference TRBV7-8 and TRBJ2-1, is GAGVSQSPRYKVAKRGQDVALRCDPISGHVSLFWYQQALGQGPEFLTYFQNEAQLDKSGLPSDRFFAERPEGSVSTLKIQRTQQEDSAVYLCASSLVAGRGAGGEQFFGPGTRLTVL.

V gene TRBV6-4 combines with J gene TRBJ2-7; 7 bases map to TRBD1. CDR1 MRHNA and CDR2 SNTAGT come from the germline V gene. The CDR3 totals 19 residues. V dropped 6 bases and J dropped 5; count of bases not matched to a gene: 25. CDR3 sequence (DNA): TGTGCCAGCAGCTTGCGCACAAAGGAGCCCGACAGGGAACCGAACGAGCAGTACTTC. Translated, it gives CASSLRTKEPDREPNEQYF.

This clonotype was seen repeatedly, ten times or more. This chain joins TRBV28 and TRBJ1-2, with TRBD1 matching 7 bases. Unmatched junction bases numbered 5, after V lost 2 bases and J lost 5 bases. From germline, CDR1 is MDHEN and CDR2 SYDVKM. The CDR3 is 14 amino acids. The CDR3 region is CASSLARTGYGYTF. The CDR3 DNA reads TGTGCCAGCAGTTTAGCGCGGACAGGTTATGGCTACACCTTC.